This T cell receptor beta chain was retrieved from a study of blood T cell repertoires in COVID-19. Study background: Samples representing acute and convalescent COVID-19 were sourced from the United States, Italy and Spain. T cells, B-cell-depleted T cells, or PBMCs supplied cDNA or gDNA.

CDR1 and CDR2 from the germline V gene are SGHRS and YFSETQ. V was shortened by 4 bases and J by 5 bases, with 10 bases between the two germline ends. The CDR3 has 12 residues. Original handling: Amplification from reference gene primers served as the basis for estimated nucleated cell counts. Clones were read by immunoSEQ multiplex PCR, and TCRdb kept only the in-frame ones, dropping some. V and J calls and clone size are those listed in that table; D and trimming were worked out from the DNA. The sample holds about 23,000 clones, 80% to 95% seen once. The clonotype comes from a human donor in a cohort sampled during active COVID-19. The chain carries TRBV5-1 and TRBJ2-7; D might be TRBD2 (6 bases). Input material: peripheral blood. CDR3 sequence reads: CASSRDFNEQYF. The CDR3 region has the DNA TGCGCCAGCAGCCGGGACTTCAACGAGCAGTACTTC.